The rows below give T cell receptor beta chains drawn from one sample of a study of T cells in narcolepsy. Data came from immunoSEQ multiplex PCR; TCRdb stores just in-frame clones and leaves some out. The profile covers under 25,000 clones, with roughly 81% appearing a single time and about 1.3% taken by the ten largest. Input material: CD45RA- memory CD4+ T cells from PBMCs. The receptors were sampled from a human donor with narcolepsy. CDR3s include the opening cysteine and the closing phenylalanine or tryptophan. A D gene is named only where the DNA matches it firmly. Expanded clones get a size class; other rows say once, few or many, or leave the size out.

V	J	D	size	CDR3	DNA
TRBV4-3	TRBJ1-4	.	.	CASSQEWRGFEKLFF	TGCGCCAGCAGCCAAGAGTGGAGGGGATTTGAAAAACTGTTTTTT
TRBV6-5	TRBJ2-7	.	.	CASSYSIFSYEQYF	TGTGCCAGCAGTTACTCTATATTCTCCTACGAGCAGTACTTC
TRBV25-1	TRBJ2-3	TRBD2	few	CASRARGSSGSTDTQYF	TGTGCCAGCAGGGCCAGAGGATCTAGCGGGAGTACAGATACGCAGTATTTT
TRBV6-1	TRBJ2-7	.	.	CASSDRAYEQYF	TGTGCCAGCAGTGACAGGGCCTACGAGCAGTACTTC
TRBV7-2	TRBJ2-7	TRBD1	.	CASSLRTGGSNPYEQYF	TGTGCCAGCAGCTTACGGACAGGGGGGTCTAATCCCTACGAGCAGTACTTC
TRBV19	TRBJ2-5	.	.	CASSINGAGTQYF	TGTGCCAGTAGTATTAATGGGGCGGGGACCCAGTACTTC
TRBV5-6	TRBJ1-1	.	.	CASSLNRETFF	TGTGCCAGCAGCTTAAACAGAGAAACTTTCTTT
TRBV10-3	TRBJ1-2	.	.	CAISQRGQNYGYTF	TGTGCCATCAGCCAACGGGGGCAGAACTATGGCTACACCTTC
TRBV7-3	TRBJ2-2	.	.	CASSLGSGNTGELFF	TGTGCCAGCAGCTTAGGATCTGGCAACACCGGGGAGCTGTTTTTT
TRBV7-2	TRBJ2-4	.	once	CASSPGQYKNIQYF	TGTGCCAGCAGCCCTGGACAGTACAAAAACATTCAGTACTTC
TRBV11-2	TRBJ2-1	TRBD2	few	CASSLSVAELAGQFF	TGTGCCAGCAGCTTAAGTGTTGCCGAACTAGCGGGGCAGTTCTTC
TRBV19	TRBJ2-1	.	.	CASTSTVDEQFF	TGTGCCAGTACGTCCACAGTCGATGAGCAGTTCTTC
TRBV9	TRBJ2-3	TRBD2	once	CASSEGLAGTDTQYF	TGTGCCAGCAGCGAAGGACTAGCGGGGACAGATACGCAGTATTTT
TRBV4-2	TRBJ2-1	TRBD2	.	CASSPGTSGVNEQFF	TGTGCCAGCAGCCCAGGGACTAGCGGGGTAAATGAGCAGTTCTTC
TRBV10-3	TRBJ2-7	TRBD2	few	CAISEPTLAGDYEQYF	TGTGCCATCAGTGAGCCCACCCTAGCGGGGGACTACGAGCAGTACTTC
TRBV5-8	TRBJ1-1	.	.	CASSRNLLDTEAFF	TGTGCCAGCAGCCGAAATTTATTGGACACTGAAGCTTTCTTT
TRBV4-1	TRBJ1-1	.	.	CASSPLIAENTEAFF	TGCGCCAGCAGCCCTCTGATAGCCGAGAACACTGAAGCTTTCTTT
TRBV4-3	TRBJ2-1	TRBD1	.	CASSLNRGSNEQFF	TGCGCCAGCAGCCTAAACAGGGGAAGTAATGAGCAGTTCTTC
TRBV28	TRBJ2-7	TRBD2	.	CASRREDYEQYF	TGTGCCTCTCGCCGGGAGGACTACGAGCAGTACTTC
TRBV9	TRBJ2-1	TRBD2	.	CASNPGGGEGNEQFF	TGTGCCAGCAACCCCGGCGGCGGGGAGGGTAATGAGCAGTTCTTC
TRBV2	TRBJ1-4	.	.	CASSEWGKRSGGDEKLFF	TGTGCCAGCAGTGAATGGGGGAAACGGAGCGGCGGGGATGAAAAACTGTTTTTT
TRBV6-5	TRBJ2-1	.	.	CASAGRRSNEQFF	TGTGCCAGCGCGGGGAGAAGGAGTAATGAGCAGTTCTTC
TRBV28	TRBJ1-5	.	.	CATLWDGPNQPQHF	TGTGCCACCCTATGGGACGGCCCGAATCAGCCCCAGCATTTT
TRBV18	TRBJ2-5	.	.	CASSPPGTQETQYF	TGTGCCAGCTCACCCCCGGGAACACAAGAGACCCAGTACTTC
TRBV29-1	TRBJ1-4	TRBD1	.	CSVRAQSGGSEKLFF	TGCAGCGTTCGAGCTCAATCAGGGGGCAGTGAAAAACTGTTTTTT
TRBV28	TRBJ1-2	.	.	CASSHGQLNYGYTF	TGTGCCAGCAGCCACGGACAGCTTAACTATGGCTACACCTTC
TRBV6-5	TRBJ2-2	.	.	CASGGYTGELFF	TGTGCCAGCGGAGGATACACCGGGGAGCTGTTTTTT
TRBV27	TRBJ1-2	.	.	CASCLDSRGYGYTF	TGTGCCAGCTGCCTGGACAGTCGGGGCTATGGCTACACCTTC
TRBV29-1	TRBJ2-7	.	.	CSASPGGSGSSYEQYF	TGCAGCGCCAGCCCCGGGGGTAGCGGAAGCTCCTACGAGCAGTACTTC
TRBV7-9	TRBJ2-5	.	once	CASGGNQETQYF	TGTGCCAGCGGGGGCAACCAAGAGACCCAGTACTTC
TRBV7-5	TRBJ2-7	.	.	CATYPARVLAYEQYF	TGTGCCACCTATCCGGCCAGGGTTTTGGCCTACGAGCAGTACTTC
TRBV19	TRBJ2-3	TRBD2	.	CASRPSGTNTQYF	TGTGCCAGTAGACCTAGCGGGACCAATACGCAGTATTTT
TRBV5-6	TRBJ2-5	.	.	CASSLSVSEYTQETQYF	TGTGCCAGCAGCTTGTCGGTTAGCGAATACACCCAAGAGACCCAGTACTTC
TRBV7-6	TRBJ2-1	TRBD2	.	CASSPRTSGELSSYNEQFF	TGTGCCAGCAGCCCGCGGACTAGCGGGGAACTCAGCTCCTACAATGAGCAGTTCTTC
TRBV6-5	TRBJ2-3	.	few	CASSAAFQGDTQYF	TGTGCCAGCAGTGCAGCGTTCCAGGGAGATACGCAGTATTTT
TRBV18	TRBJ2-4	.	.	CASSPGANKNIQYF	TGTGCCAGCTCACCAGGGGCGAACAAAAACATTCAGTACTTC
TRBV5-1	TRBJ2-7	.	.	CASSLGTDSYEQYF	TGCGCCAGCAGCTTGGGGACAGACTCCTACGAGCAGTACTTC
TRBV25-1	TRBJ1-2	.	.	CASSGLGWNYGYTF	TGTGCCAGCAGTGGGTTAGGGTGGAACTATGGCTACACCTTC
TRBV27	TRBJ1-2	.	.	CASSFGQGGNYGYTF	TGTGCCAGCAGTTTCGGGCAGGGTGGGAACTATGGCTACACCTTC
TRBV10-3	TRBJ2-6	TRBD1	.	CAISLTGNRVGANVLTF	TGTGCCATCAGTCTGACAGGGAACAGGGTTGGGGCCAACGTCCTGACTTTC
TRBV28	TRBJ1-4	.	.	CASSLGGFGTNEKLFF	TGTGCCAGCAGCCTGGGCGGCTTTGGCACTAATGAAAAACTGTTTTTT
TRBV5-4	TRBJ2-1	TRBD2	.	CASSLPSSGVSYNEQFF	TGTGCCAGCAGCTTGCCTTCTAGCGGGGTCTCCTACAATGAGCAGTTCTTC
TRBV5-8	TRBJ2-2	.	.	CASSSDSNTGELFF	TGTGCCAGCAGCTCGGACAGCAACACCGGGGAGCTGTTTTTT
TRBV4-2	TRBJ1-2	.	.	CATSQSGGVNYGYTF	TGTGCCACCAGCCAATCGGGGGGGGTGAACTATGGCTACACCTTC
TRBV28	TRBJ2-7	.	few	CASSRRYEQYF	TGTGCCAGCAGTCGACGGTACGAGCAGTACTTC
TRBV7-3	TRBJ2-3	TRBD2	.	CASSTSGGPKDTQYF	TGTGCCAGCAGCACTTCGGGAGGCCCGAAAGATACGCAGTATTTT
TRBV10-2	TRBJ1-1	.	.	CASSRSKNTEAFF	TGCGCCAGCAGCAGGAGTAAGAACACTGAAGCTTTCTTT
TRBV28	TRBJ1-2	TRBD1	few	CASSPARTGGTYGYTF	TGTGCCAGCAGTCCCGCCCGGACAGGGGGCACCTATGGCTACACCTTC
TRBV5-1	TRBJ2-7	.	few	CASRPRDGGYEQYF	TGCGCCAGCAGACCGAGGGATGGGGGCTACGAGCAGTACTTC
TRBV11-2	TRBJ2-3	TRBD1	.	CASSPGTGFPTDTQYF	TGTGCCAGCAGTCCCGGGACAGGGTTCCCCACAGATACGCAGTATTTT
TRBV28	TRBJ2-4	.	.	CASEAFGLLAKNIQYF	TGTGCCAGCGAGGCCTTCGGACTACTAGCCAAAAACATTCAGTACTTC
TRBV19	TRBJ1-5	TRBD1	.	CASNRGQGGSQHF	TGTGCCAGTAACCGGGGACAGGGGGGGTCCCAGCATTTT
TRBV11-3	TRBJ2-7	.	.	CASSTWGTHSYEQYF	TGTGCCAGCAGCACCTGGGGGACTCACTCCTACGAGCAGTACTTC
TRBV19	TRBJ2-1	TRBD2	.	CASSRASGSRDEQFF	TGTGCCAGTAGTCGGGCTAGCGGGAGCAGGGATGAGCAGTTCTTC
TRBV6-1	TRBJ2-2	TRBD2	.	CASSVRTSGTGELFF	TGTGCCAGCAGTGTCCGGACTAGCGGCACCGGGGAGCTGTTTTTT
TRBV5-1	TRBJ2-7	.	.	CASSPRDPAYEQYF	TGCGCCAGCAGCCCCCGCGACCCGGCCTACGAGCAGTACTTC
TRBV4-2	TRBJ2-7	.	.	CASSQVNSPSLYEQYF	TGTGCCAGCAGCCAAGTCAACTCCCCCAGCCTCTACGAGCAGTACTTC
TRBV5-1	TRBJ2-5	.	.	CASSPDSGTPFSPQYF	TGCGCCAGCAGCCCCGATTCCGGGACCCCATTTTCTCCCCAGTACTTC
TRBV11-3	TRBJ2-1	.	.	CASSARTHGTEQFF	TGTGCCAGCAGCGCCCGGACCCACGGTACTGAGCAGTTCTTC
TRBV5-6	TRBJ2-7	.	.	CASSATLRHRAYEQYF	TGTGCCAGCAGCGCGACTCTCCGACACCGCGCCTACGAGCAGTACTTC